The 21 T cell receptor beta chains reported below all come from one sample, sequenced in a study of cytomegalovirus exposure and HLA in healthy donors. A multiplex PCR was run with 60 Vbeta primers and 13 Jbeta primers. Repertoires were generated with immunoSEQ multiplex PCR, while TCRdb's copy carries only in-frame clones and drops some. The top ten clones hold around 2.6% of a sample with around 120,000 clones, 55% to 75% of them seen once. The sequenced sample was PBMCs. Source of these receptors: a human donor in good health.

The CDR3 loop reads CASRVLAGSFGELFF. DNA for the CDR3: TGTGCCAGTAGGGTTCTAGCGGGAAGTTTCGGGGAGCTGTTTTTT. The genes are TRBV19 and TRBJ2-2; TRBD2 matches 9 bases. The length of the CDR3 is 15 residues. Germline assignment: CDR1 LNHDA and CDR2 SQIVND (reference sequence). After removal of 6 bases from V and 7 bases from J, the junction contained 9 bases not matched to a gene.

This clone was seen once. The chain has TRBV7-2 and TRBJ2-7, with TRBD2 matching over 9 bases. The CDR3 has 15 amino acids. J gave up 3 bases and V 4 bases, and 7 bases lay outside the gene matches. Germline V gives CDR1 SGHTA, CDR2 FQGNSA. The CDR3 DNA follows: TGTGCCAGCAGCTGGGGGACTAGCAAGTTCTACGAGCAGTACTTC. This translates into CASSWGTSKFYEQYF.

This clone turned up a few times. V gene TRBV7-2 combines with J gene TRBJ2-1, with 7 bases matching TRBD2. Per the germline V gene, CDR1 is SGHTA and CDR2 is FQGNSA. With V trimmed by 1 base and J by 4 bases, 13 bases remained unmatched. The CDR3 has 18 residues. CDR3 sequence: CASSLVSLTGRSYNEQFF. Here the CDR3 DNA reads TGTGCCAGCAGCTTAGTCTCTTTGACCGGGAGGAGTTACAATGAGCAGTTCTTC.

In DNA form, the CDR3 reads TGTGCCACTCCCGGAGGCCCTAATTCACCCCTCCACTTT. Amino acids: CATPGGPNSPLHF. J is TRBJ1-6 and V is TRBV6-6; no clear D. V lost 10 bases and J 6 bases, leaving 13 bases between the germline ends. The CDR3 spans 13 residues. The germline V gene has CDR1 MNHNY and CDR2 SVGAGI (reference sequence).

This clone was seen once. This sequence joins TRBV15 and TRBJ2-1; no definite D call. V gave up 6 bases and J gave up 7 bases, with 10 bases separating them. The CDR3 sequence is 12 residues long. Germline CDR1 and CDR2: LNHNV and YYDKDF (reference sequence). The DNA of the CDR3 is TGTGCCACCAGGGCGGTTGTAAATGAGCAGTTCTTC. It codes for CATRAVVNEQFF.

The CDR3 region has the DNA TGTGCCAGCAGCCTAGGCGGGTCTAACTATGGCTACACCTTC. Amino acids: CASSLGGSNYGYTF. The J gene is TRBJ1-2, the V gene TRBV25-1; no definite D call. V lost 6 bases, J lost 0 bases, and 11 bases lay in between. CDR3 length equals 14 residues. Per germline, CDR1 MGHDK and CDR2 SYGVNS.

This chain links TRBV11-3 with TRBJ1-1, with 7 bases aligning to TRBD1. The ends lost 5 bases at V and 5 bases at J; junction bases unmatched: 8. Germline CDR1 and CDR2: SGHNT and YENEEA. This CDR3 spans 14 amino acids. The DNA for the CDR3 is TGTGCCAGCAGCGCCCGACAGGGACAGACTGAAGCTTTCTTT. Residues: CASSARQGQTEAFF.

The chain links TRBV6-6 to TRBJ2-3; the D gene is possibly TRBD2 (5 bases). The V and J ends lost 5 bases and 12 bases respectively, with 24 bases between them. This CDR3 has 15 residues. Germline loops: CDR1 MNHNY, CDR2 SVGAGI (reference sequence). CDR3 sequence reads: CASSGGQGSDIRQYF. The CDR3, as DNA: TGTGCCAGCAGTGGCGGGCAAGGATCGGATATACGACAGTATTTT.

The gene calls are TRBV5-1 and TRBJ2-7; 8 nucleotides agree with TRBD1. CDR3 length equals 14 residues. With V trimmed by 4 bases and J by 3 bases, 6 bases remained unmatched. Germline-derived CDR1 and CDR2 are SGHRS and YFSETQ. CDR3 in DNA: TGCGCCAGCAGCCTTTCCGGACAGGGCTACGAGCAGTACTTC. Translating it yields CASSLSGQGYEQYF.

This rearrangement joins TRBV6-1 to TRBJ2-7; weak D call: TRBD1 (6 bases). Trimming left V 4 bases short and J 8 bases short, with 15 bases between. The CDR3 sequence is 13 residues long. Germline V gene data show CDR1 as MNHNS and CDR2 as SASEGT. CDR3 loop: CASSAGARRQQYF. The CDR3 DNA follows: TGTGCCAGCAGTGCAGGGGCACGCCGTCAGCAGTACTTC.

The J gene is TRBJ2-7, the V gene TRBV7-2; 15 bases agree with TRBD2. V gave up 5 bases and J gave up 5 bases; unmatched junction bases: 4. Germline values: CDR1 SGHTA, CDR2 FQGNSA. This CDR3 is 15 amino acids long. This chain's CDR3 is CASSRGLAGGNEQYF. The CDR3 bases are TGTGCCAGCAGCCGGGGACTAGCGGGAGGTAACGAGCAGTACTTC.

The chain combines TRBV28 with TRBJ2-5, with D maybe TRBD2 (7 bases). Germline V gives CDR1 MDHEN, CDR2 SYDVKM. The length of the CDR3 is 15 residues. Trimming took off 5 bases at V and 5 bases at J, with 18 bases between the two ends. The CDR3 nucleotides read TGTGCCAGCAGTGAAAACGGGGGGAGGGGGGAGACCCAGTACTTC. Protein product: CASSENGGRGETQYF.

This clone was detected a few times. The CDR3 DNA sequence: TGTGCCAGCAGTTGGGGGACAGGGTATGGCTACACCTTC. It encodes CASSWGTGYGYTF. This chain connects TRBV27 to TRBJ1-2, with 9 bases matching TRBD1. V dropped 4 bases and J dropped 5; count of bases not matched to a gene: 2. Germline-derived CDR1 and CDR2 are MNHEY and SMNVEV (reference sequence). The CDR3 consists of 13 residues.

The chain has TRBV6-5 and TRBJ1-4, with TRBD1 as a possible D gene (6 bases). Between the trimmed V and J ends, which lost 2 bases and 5 bases, there was a span of 12 bases. This CDR3 has 15 amino acids. Germline values: CDR1 MNHEY, CDR2 SVGAGI. The CDR3 is CASSYAGAWNEKLFF. The CDR3 DNA is TGTGCCAGCAGTTACGCGGGGGCATGGAATGAAAAACTGTTTTTT.

There are a few counts of this clone. V gene TRBV6-1 combines with J gene TRBJ1-2; D not certain. The germline V gene has CDR1 MNHNS and CDR2 SASEGT. V lost 3 bases, J lost 0 bases, and 5 bases lay in between. CDR3 size: 13 residues. The CDR3 sequence: CASSDSANYGYTF. CDR3 nucleotides: TGTGCCAGCAGTGATTCGGCTAACTATGGCTACACCTTC.

V is TRBV7-3 and J is TRBJ2-5; 7 nucleotides line up with TRBD2. CDR1 and CDR2 (germline): SGHTA, FQGTGA. V lost 1 base and J lost 5; bases outside the gene matches: 7. The CDR3 totals 15 residues. Here the CDR3 DNA reads TGTGCCAGCAGCTTAATCGGGGCGGGAGTGGAGACCCAGTACTTC. It translates to CASSLIGAGVETQYF.

The J gene is TRBJ2-2, the V gene TRBV10-3; 8 nucleotides line up with TRBD1. CDR1 and CDR2 (germline): ENHRY, SYGVKD. CDR3 length equals 14 residues. J lost 0 bases, V lost 9 bases, and 3 bases had no gene match. This CDR3 reads CAIQGEPNTGELFF. The CDR3 region has the DNA TGTGCCATACAGGGGGAACCGAACACCGGGGAGCTGTTTTTT.

The chain employs TRBV9 and TRBJ2-2; D unresolved. Germline V gene sequence: CDR1 SGDLS, CDR2 YYNGEE. CDR3 length: 11 amino acids. V was shortened by 5 bases and J by 6 bases, with 5 bases between the two germline ends. CDR3 in DNA: TGTGCCAGCAGGAGTTCCGGGGAGCTGTTTTTT. Translation: CASRSSGELFF.

V usage is TRBV25-1 and J usage is TRBJ2-2; D possibly corresponds to TRBD1 (6 bases). The germline gives CDR1 MGHDK, CDR2 SYGVNS. The length of the CDR3 is 16 residues. Trimming shortened V by 6 bases and J by 6 bases, and 20 bases separated the two germline ends. CDR3 protein: CASSPRLDRMPGELFF. The CDR3 bases are TGTGCCAGCAGCCCGAGACTCGACAGGATGCCCGGGGAGCTGTTTTTT. Full variable domain (rest looked up from reference TRBV25-1 and TRBJ2-2): EADIYQTPRYLVIGTGKKITLECSQTMGHDKMYWYQQDPGMELHLIHYSYGVNSTEKGDLSSESTVSRIRTEHFPLTLESARPSHTSQYLCASSPRLDRMPGELFFGEGSRLTVL.

This clone has just a few counts. The chain employs TRBV27 and TRBJ2-7; 12 bases agree with TRBD2. The germline gives CDR1 MNHEY, CDR2 SMNVEV (reference sequence). The CDR3 totals 16 residues. J gave up 4 bases and V 5 bases, and 9 bases lay outside the gene matches. CDR3 protein: CASSPRGGTSGYEQYF. The CDR3, as DNA: TGTGCCAGCAGTCCCAGGGGGGGGACTAGCGGGTACGAGCAGTACTTC.

This clone was seen more than once but under ten times. The rearrangement uses TRBV30 and TRBJ1-2; no definite D call. This CDR3 has 13 residues. Germline loops: CDR1 GTSNPN, CDR2 SVGIG (reference sequence). Deletions cut 0 bases from V and 4 bases from J, with 9 bases between. CDR3 protein: CAWSVQRSYGYTF. CDR3 in DNA: TGTGCCTGGAGTGTACAGAGAAGCTATGGCTACACCTTC.